Following are 14 T cell receptor beta chains from one sample sequenced in a study of T-cell reconstitution after alpha-beta-depleted transplantation in children listed by TCRdb under 2016. The method was PCR. Reads for this sample came from an Illumina HiSeq 2500. To normalize quantification of the TCRbeta repertoire, the TCR libraries were built with molecular barcoding that relied on unique molecular identifiers. Using fastp trimming at Q25 and MiXCR clonotype assembly, TCRdb reanalyzed the public sequencing data and kept in-frame beta chains. Each record represents a unique CDR3 protein, reported with the most common genes and DNA among its rows. The sample data list approximately 1,000,000 distinct CDR3 sequences, and roughly 29% of these were observed just once. Together, the top ten hold under 30% of the sample. Per the publication, the treatment or condition label means: allogeneic hematopoietic cell transplantation with graft depleted of TCRalphabeta T cells and CD19 B cells.

The sample here was PBMCs, mostly from graft donor cells, taken 360 days after TCRalphabeta/CD19-depleted stem cell transplant. The receptors were gathered from a boy under three years old who had a stem cell transplant for SCID, so the T cells may come from the graft donor.

The sample holds a few counts of this clonotype. The chain links TRBV15 to TRBJ2-1; TRBD2 matches 8 bases. Germline CDR1 is LNHNV and CDR2 is YYDKDF (reference sequence). The CDR3 spans 17 residues. The V and J ends lost 3 bases and 4 bases, in that order; junction bases with no gene match: 11. DNA of the CDR3: TGTGCCACCAGCAGGGGTATTGGGCGGGGGGCATACAATGAGCAGTTCTTC. Translated: CATSRGIGRGAYNEQFF.

This clonotype has at least ten counts. The chain joins TRBV18 to TRBJ1-1; the match to TRBD1 covers 9 bases. Germline-derived CDR1 and CDR2 are KGHSH and LQKENI. This CDR3 is built from 13 residues. The ends lost 6 bases at V and 6 bases at J; junction bases unmatched: 5. CDR3 protein: CASSRDREAEAFF. The CDR3 bases are TGTGCCAGCTCGCGGGACAGGGAGGCTGAAGCTTTCTTT.

The chain joins TRBV9 to TRBJ2-3; 10 positions match TRBD1. This CDR3 has 14 residues. Germline V CDR1 and CDR2: SGDLS, YYNGEE. V lost 3 bases, J lost 5 bases, and 3 bases stayed unmatched. CDR3 DNA sequence: TGTGCCAGCAGCGCCGGACAGGGGGTAGATACGCAGTATTTT. Residues: CASSAGQGVDTQYF.

This clonotype was picked up many times. The gene calls are TRBV29-1 and TRBJ2-1; 9 nucleotides match TRBD2. V dropped 7 bases and J dropped 6; count of bases not matched to a gene: 7. The germline V gene has CDR1 SQVTM and CDR2 ANQGSEA. The CDR3 contains 13 residues. The DNA for the CDR3 is TGCAGCGCGGCGGGACTAGCTGGCAATGAGCAGTTCTTC. This gives the protein CSAAGLAGNEQFF.

The rearrangement joins TRBV7-9 to TRBJ2-4; no definite D call. Germline CDR1 SEHNR, CDR2 FQNEAQ (reference sequence). The CDR3 extends over 14 amino acids. The V end was cut by 5 bases, the J end by 6 bases, with 14 bases between. CDR3 region: CASSPSLPGNIQYF. The CDR3 DNA reads TGTGCCAGCAGCCCCTCTCTTCCGGGAAACATTCAGTACTTC.

This clonotype was found a few times. The chain links TRBV4-1 to TRBJ1-1; D perhaps matches TRBD1 (5 bases). Germline V lookup: CDR1 MGHRA, CDR2 YSYEKL. The length of the CDR3 is 14 residues. The ends were cut back, 0 bases at V and 11 bases at J, with 16 bases in the middle. The CDR3 region is CASSQEIRGSGAFF. In nucleotides, the CDR3 is TGCGCCAGCAGCCAAGAAATCCGGGGTTCAGGGGCTTTCTTT.

This clonotype was seen a handful of times. The chain links TRBV29-1 to TRBJ2-3; D could derive from TRBD1 or TRBD2 (5 bases each). The germline V gene encodes CDR1 SQVTM and CDR2 ANQGSEA. V was cut by 8 bases and J by 5 bases, with 20 bases left in between. CDR3 length: 14 amino acids. CDR3 in DNA: TGCAGCATTCTACCGGGACCCAAAGGAGATACGCAGTATTTT. It codes for CSILPGPKGDTQYF.

In the case of this clonotype: Its ends do not fully match the called genes, so a read error is possible. The rearrangement uses TRBV7-9 and TRBJ2-5; 7 bases are shared with TRBD2. Per the germline V gene, CDR1 is SEHNR and CDR2 is FQNEAQ (reference sequence). There are 11 residues in the CDR3. CDR3 DNA sequence: TGTGCCAGCAGCCTCGGGGACTACGGCGACTTC. Its translation: CASSLGDYGDF.

The genes are TRBV5-1 and TRBJ2-3; 7 bases map to TRBD1. In germline, CDR1 is SGHRS, CDR2 YFSETQ. The J segment lost 1 base and the V segment lost 0 bases, leaving 11 bases of the junction unmatched. This CDR3 contains 18 residues. CDR3 nucleotides: TGCGCCAGCAGCTTGGGAGGGACAGCTACCCATGGCACAGATACGCAGTATTTT. Translating gives CASSLGGTATHGTDTQYF.

This clonotype was found a few times. The J gene is TRBJ2-7, the V gene TRBV20-1, with D tentatively TRBD1 (6 bases). CDR1 is DFQATT and CDR2 is SNEGSKA in the germline V gene (reference sequence). CDR3 length: 16 residues. V lost 3 bases, J lost 7 bases, and 25 bases lay in between. The CDR3 nucleotides read TGCAGTGCTAGGGGCCCCACACAGGGCTTCACGGGGGAGCAGTACTTC. It codes for CSARGPTQGFTGEQYF.

This clonotype was picked up a small number of times. This sequence joins TRBV5-1 and TRBJ2-7; weak D call: TRBD1 (6 bases). Germline loops: CDR1 SGHRS, CDR2 YFSETQ. Trimming shortened V by 2 bases and J by 2 bases, and 11 bases separated the two germline ends. The CDR3 is made up of 14 amino acids. DNA for the CDR3: TGCGCCAGCAGCTTAAACACAGGGCCCTACGAGCAGTACTTC. It specifies CASSLNTGPYEQYF. Full variable domain (rest looked up from reference TRBV5-1 and TRBJ2-7): KAGVTQTPRYLIKTRGQQVTLSCSPISGHRSVSWYQQTPGQGLQFLFEYFSETQRNKGNFPGRFSGRQFSNSRSEMNVSTLELGDSALYLCASSLNTGPYEQYFGPGTRLTVT.

The genes are TRBV29-1 and TRBJ2-5; 7 positions agree with TRBD1. The CDR3 has 14 residues. J lost 5 bases, V lost 6 bases, and 12 bases had no gene match. CDR1 is SQVTM, CDR2 ANQGSEA, per germline. The CDR3 DNA follows: TGCAGCGTAACAGGGGAATGGGCCTGGGAGACCCAGTACTTC. It is translated as CSVTGEWAWETQYF.

The DNA of the CDR3 is TGTGCCAGCAGTCGACCCTCCGGGGCCGTCACAGATACGCAGTATTTT. Amino acids: CASSRPSGAVTDTQYF. This chain uses TRBV6-1 with TRBJ2-3; D tentatively reads TRBD1 or TRBD2 (5 bases each). The CDR3 length is 16 residues. Germline values: CDR1 MNHNS, CDR2 SASEGT. Trimming cost V 5 bases and J 2 bases, with 17 bases left between them.

This clonotype was seen once. The V and J genes are TRBV14 and TRBJ2-7; no definite D call. Germline-derived CDR1 and CDR2 are SGHDN and FVKESK. The V gene lost 2 bases and the J gene lost 1 base, with 21 bases spanning the gap. CDR3 length: 18 residues. CDR3 DNA sequence: TGTGCCAGCAGCCAAATCGATATCAGCCCTAAACGTTCCTACGAGCAGTACTTC. Translation: CASSQIDISPKRSYEQYF. Variable domain in full (rest from reference TRBV14 and TRBJ2-7): EAGVTQFPSHSVIEKGQTVTLRCDPISGHDNLYWYRRVMGKEIKFLLHFVKESKQDESGMPNNRFLAERTGGTYSTLKVQPAELEDSGVYFCASSQIDISPKRSYEQYFGPGTRLTVT.